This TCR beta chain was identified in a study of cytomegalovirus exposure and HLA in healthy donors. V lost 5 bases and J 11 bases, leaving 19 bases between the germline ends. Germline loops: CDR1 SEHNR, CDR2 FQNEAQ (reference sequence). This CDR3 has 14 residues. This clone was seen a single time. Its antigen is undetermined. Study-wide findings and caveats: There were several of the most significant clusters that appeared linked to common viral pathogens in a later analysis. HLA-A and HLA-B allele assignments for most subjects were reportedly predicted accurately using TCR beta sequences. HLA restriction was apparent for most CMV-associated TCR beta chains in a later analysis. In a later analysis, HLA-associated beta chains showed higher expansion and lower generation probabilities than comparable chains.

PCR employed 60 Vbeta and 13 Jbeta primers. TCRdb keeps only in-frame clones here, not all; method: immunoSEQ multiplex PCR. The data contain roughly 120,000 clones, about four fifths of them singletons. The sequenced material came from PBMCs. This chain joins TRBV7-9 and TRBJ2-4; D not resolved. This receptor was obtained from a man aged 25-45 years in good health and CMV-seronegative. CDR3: CASSRILGDFVQYF. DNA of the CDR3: TGTGCCAGCAGCCGAATCCTTGGAGATTTCGTTCAGTACTTC.